This T cell receptor beta chain was identified during a study of blood T cell repertoires in COVID-19. Across the study: Nucleic acid was either cDNA or gDNA, and it came from T cells, B-cell-depleted T cells, or PBMCs.

A case of COVID-19 had been met by exposed participants within 2 weeks before study entry. In its sample, this clone was seen a few times. Libraries were prepared by immunoSEQ multiplex PCR; TCRdb keeps only in-frame clonotypes and omits some of them. The sample consists of under 400,000 clones, around nine tenths of them appearing once. Trimming cost V 6 bases and J 2 bases, with 17 bases left between them. There are 16 residues in the CDR3. In germline, CDR1 is MDHEN, CDR2 SYDVKM. Sequencing input: PBMCs or T cells enriched from blood (not recorded which). The chain employs TRBV28 and TRBJ1-5; D may be TRBD1 (5 bases). The receptor comes from a woman in her 30s who had been exposed to COVID-19. CDR3 nucleotide sequence: TGTGCCAGCAGATCGCATACAGGTTTGGGCAATCAGCCCCAGCATTTT. Its protein is CASRSHTGLGNQPQHF.